These 10 T cell receptor beta chains were sequenced from one sample in a study of cytomegalovirus exposure and HLA in healthy donors. In the PCR, 60 Vbeta and 13 Jbeta primers were used. Some clones are missing from TCRdb's copy, which holds only in-frame ones; the method was immunoSEQ multiplex PCR. The table includes approximately 170,000 clones, roughly three quarters detected once. Sequences were obtained from PBMCs. These receptors all come from a woman aged 45-59 years in good health and CMV-seronegative.

The genes are TRBV7-3 and TRBJ2-1, with D maybe TRBD2 (6 bases). V was trimmed by 5 bases and J by 5 bases, leaving 16 bases between them. The germline V gene has CDR1 SGHTA and CDR2 FQGTGA. The CDR3 is 15 amino acids. CDR3 region: CASSPDRRGNNEQFF. CDR3 sequence (DNA): TGTGCCAGCAGCCCCGATAGGAGGGGTAACAATGAGCAGTTCTTC.

J is TRBJ2-2 and V is TRBV7-9, with 8 bases aligning to TRBD1. The germline CDR1 and CDR2 sequences are SEHNR and FQNEAQ (reference sequence). Unmatched junction bases numbered 14, after V lost 7 bases and J lost 4 bases. This CDR3 region has 17 residues. The CDR3 nucleotides are TGTGCCAGCAACGGCGGACAGGGCGAATCGGCCACCGGGGAGCTGTTTTTT. This gives the protein CASNGGQGESATGELFF.

The chain is built from TRBV15 and TRBJ2-2; perhaps TRBD1 as D (6 bases). Germline V gene lookup returns CDR1 LNHNV and CDR2 YYDKDF (reference sequence). The V end lost 3 bases, the J end lost 0 bases, and 8 bases lay between the germline ends. The CDR3 runs 15 residues. DNA for the CDR3: TGTGCCACCAGCAGGGGGGACACGAACACCGGGGAGCTGTTTTTT. Translation gives CATSRGDTNTGELFF.

DNA for the CDR3: TGTGCCAGCAGTGAATATGGGACAGGGGGCGCCTCTGAAGCTTTCTTT. Protein product: CASSEYGTGGASEAFF. This chain uses TRBV25-1 with TRBJ1-1; TRBD1 aligns across 12 bases. Germline CDR1 and CDR2: MGHDK and SYGVNS. V trimming: 0 bases; J trimming: 6 bases; junction bases outside the gene matches: 5. CDR3 length equals 16 residues.

About this clone itself: A junction end diverges from the germline sequence, so it may reflect a read error. The chain has TRBV7-2 and TRBJ1-1, with no clear D. Germline V gene sequence: CDR1 SGHTA, CDR2 FQGNSA. The CDR3 is 11 amino acids. The CDR3 nucleotides are TGTGCCAGCAGCTACGACACCGAAGTTTTCTTT. Protein product: CASSYDTEVFF.

The V call is TRBV10-3, the J call TRBJ1-1, with D possibly TRBD1 on 5 matching bases. The V gene's germline CDR1 is ENHRY and CDR2 SYGVKD. The CDR3 sequence is 14 residues long. V lost 3 bases and J 0 bases, leaving 8 bases between the germline ends. The chain's CDR3 is CAISEGVVNTEAFF. The CDR3 nucleotides read TGTGCCATCAGTGAAGGGGTCGTGAACACTGAAGCTTTCTTT.

This clone was observed a single time. The CDR3 DNA reads as TGTGCCATCAACCCCGGGACAGGGTTCTACGAGCAGTACTTC. Translated: CAINPGTGFYEQYF. This chain links TRBV10-3 with TRBJ2-7; 9 bases fit TRBD1. The CDR3 runs to 14 residues. Germline CDR1 reads ENHRY; CDR2 reads SYGVKD. V shed 7 bases and J 3 bases; nucleotides not matched to a gene: 7.

The rearrangement links TRBV30 to TRBJ1-6; the D is unclear. V was clipped by 3 bases and J by 6 bases, with 21 bases between them. The CDR3 spans 17 residues. Germline V gene lookup returns CDR1 GTSNPN and CDR2 SVGIG (reference sequence). The CDR3 DNA is TGTGCCTGGAGCCTCATCGGCGGAGGGTTCCGTAATTCACCCCTCCACTTT. This sequence encodes CAWSLIGGGFRNSPLHF.

DNA for the CDR3: TGCAGTGCGCTCCGGGAAACCCAGTACTTC. It is translated as CSALRETQYF. The chain combines TRBV20-1 with TRBJ2-5, with a tentative D call TRBD2 (5 bases). Germline-derived CDR1 and CDR2 are DFQATT and SNEGSKA (reference sequence). The CDR3 has 10 amino acids. V was shortened by 6 bases and J by 8 bases, with 10 bases between the two germline ends.

The chain links TRBV7-7 to TRBJ1-3; TRBD1 is a possible D gene (5 bases). Trimming left V 1 base short and J 0 bases short, with 7 bases between. The CDR3 runs to 15 residues. Germline assignment: CDR1 SSHAT and CDR2 FNYEAQ (reference sequence). The CDR3 region is CASSLDRNSGNTIYF. In nucleotides, the CDR3 is TGTGCCAGCAGCTTAGACAGGAACTCTGGAAACACCATATATTTT. Full variable domain (remainder filled in from reference TRBV7-7 and TRBJ1-3): GAGVSQSPRYKVTKRGQDVTLRCDPISSHATLYWYQQALGQGPEFLTYFNYEAQPDKSGLPSDRFSAERPEGSISTLTIQRTEQRDSAMYRCASSLDRNSGNTIYFGEGSWLTVV.